Listed below are T cell receptor beta chains from one sample, sequenced in a study of response to subunit inactivated influenza vaccine. TCRdb independently ran MiXCR on the RT-PCR reads; one entry per CDR3 protein. In the table there are about 700,000 distinct CDR3 sequences, about 14% of which are singletons. Sequencing was performed on PBMCs from blood, taken approximately 15 days before vaccination. These receptor sequences come from a man in his fifties who received an inactivated influenza vaccine. The CDR3 runs from the conserved cysteine through the conserved F or W. The D gene is left open where the match is weak. Where a row states a size, it is once, few, many or the class of an expanded clone; other rows omit it.

v_gene	j_gene	d_gene	abundance	CDR3nt	CDR3aa
TRBV7-9	TRBJ2-7	.	few	TGTGCCAGCAGCAACGGGGCGAACGAGCAGTACTTC	CASSNGANEQYF
TRBV7-2	TRBJ1-1	.	few	TGTGCCAGCAGCGCATTGGGGAACACTGAAGCTTTCTTT	CASSALGNTEAFF
TRBV4-1	TRBJ2-2	.	few	TGCGCCAGCAGCCCACGCAGACAGACCGGGGAGCTGTTTTTT	CASSPRRQTGELFF
TRBV20-1	TRBJ2-1	.	few	TGCAGTGCCCCCTATCGCAGTGAGCAGTTCTTC	CSAPYRSEQFF
TRBV19	TRBJ2-2	.	.	TGTGCCAGTAGTCCACAGGGTACGAACACCGGGGAGCTGTTTTTT	CASSPQGTNTGELFF
TRBV7-2	TRBJ1-1	.	.	TGTGCCAGCAGCCGAGCGGGGGTTGAAGCTTTCTTT	CASSRAGVEAFF
TRBV20-1	TRBJ2-7	.	.	TGCAGTGCTGAATACATTGGCTCCTACGAGCAGTACTTC	CSAEYIGSYEQYF
TRBV3-1	TRBJ2-1	.	few	TGTGCCAGCAGCCAAGATCCCAACGTCTACAATGAGCAGTTCTTC	CASSQDPNVYNEQFF
TRBV7-2	TRBJ2-5	.	.	TGTGCCAGCAGCTTAGATGCAGGGGTAGGAGAGACCCAGTACTTC	CASSLDAGVGETQYF
TRBV7-8	TRBJ2-2	.	many	TGTGCCAGCAGCCGCGTGGGCGGGACCGGGGAGCTGTTTTTT	CASSRVGGTGELFF
TRBV25-1	TRBJ2-1	.	.	TGTGCCAGCAGTGAATCTCGGGGGATGATTCTTCGCAATGAGCAGTTCTTC	CASSESRGMILRNEQFF
TRBV5-5	TRBJ1-6	TRBD1	.	TGTGCCAGCAGCTTGCCTAGCTCCAGGGGGAATTCACCCCTCCACTTT	CASSLPSSRGNSPLHF
TRBV3-1	TRBJ2-7	TRBD1	many	TGTGCCAGCAGCCAAGCCGGGACAGCCTACGAGCAGTACTTC	CASSQAGTAYEQYF
TRBV7-8	TRBJ2-3	TRBD1	.	TGTGCCAGCAGCTCCCGGGACAGGGGCCCAGATACGCAGTATTTT	CASSSRDRGPDTQYF
TRBV10-3	TRBJ2-7	TRBD1	.	TGTGCCATCAGGGGGACAGGGGACACCTACGAGCAGTACTTC	CAIRGTGDTYEQYF
TRBV5-1	TRBJ2-2	.	few	TGCGCCAGCAGCTTTTTGTTGGATTCGGGGGTAGTCACCGGGGAGCTGTTTTTT	CASSFLLDSGVVTGELFF
TRBV12-3/TRBV12-4	TRBJ2-7	.	.	TGTGCCAGCAGTTTTGGATGGTCCTACGAGCAGTACTTC	CASSFGWSYEQYF
TRBV7-2	TRBJ1-4	.	.	TGTGCCAGCAGCGAACGTAACAGAGAAAAACTGTTTTTT	CASSERNREKLFF
TRBV14	TRBJ2-5	TRBD1	few	TGTGCCAGCAGCTTACAGGGGGCGCTGACCCAGTACTTC	CASSLQGALTQYF
TRBV12-5	TRBJ2-7	TRBD2	few	TGTGCTAGTGGTTTGCCTTACCCCCTAGCGGGAGGGCCGGGGCAGTACTTC	CASGLPYPLAGGPGQYF
TRBV11-2	TRBJ2-7	.	few	TGTGCCAGCAGCCCGCGTATACAGGGCGCCGAGCAGTACTTC	CASSPRIQGAEQYF
TRBV5-8	TRBJ2-1	TRBD2	few	TGTGCCAGCAGCTTTAAAGGGAGCGGGGGGGTGGCCAGGGATGAGCAGTTCTTC	CASSFKGSGGVARDEQFF
TRBV6-5	TRBJ1-2	.	.	TGTGCCAGCAGTTCACAGGCTCGGGGCTACACCTTC	CASSSQARGYTF
TRBV7-8	TRBJ2-7	.	few	TGTGCCAGCAGCACGGGACCGGCTAACTACGAGCAGTACTTC	CASSTGPANYEQYF
TRBV5-1	TRBJ2-7	.	few	TGCGCCAGCAGCTCAGACACCTTACGGGAGCAGTACTTC	CASSSDTLREQYF
TRBV14	TRBJ2-5	.	.	TGTGCCAGCAGCCCCCTGGGTGAAGAGACCCAGTACTTC	CASSPLGEETQYF
TRBV12-3/TRBV12-4	TRBJ2-2	TRBD2	few	TGTGCCAGCGCAATTTATTTTGGCGGGGGGAACACCGGGGAGCTGTTTTTT	CASAIYFGGGNTGELFF
TRBV28	TRBJ2-3	TRBD2	few	TGTGCCAGCAGTTCCCTCCTTGATAGCGGGATGACAGATACGCAGTATTTT	CASSSLLDSGMTDTQYF
TRBV7-9	TRBJ2-2	TRBD1	many	TGTGCCAGCAGCTTTCCCGGACAGGGTAACACCGGGGAGCTGTTTTTT	CASSFPGQGNTGELFF
TRBV6-1	TRBJ1-2	.	many	TGTGCCAGCAGACAAACAGGGTCCTATGGCTACACCTTC	CASRQTGSYGYTF
TRBV14	TRBJ1-3	.	.	TGTGCCAGCGGCCCCATGGGGATTTCGTCTGGAAACACCATATATTTT	CASGPMGISSGNTIYF
TRBV7-2	TRBJ2-1	TRBD2	.	TGTGCCAGCAGCTACCCGGGACTAGGTCCTTACAATGAGCAGTTCTTC	CASSYPGLGPYNEQFF
TRBV5-1	TRBJ2-1	.	.	TGCGCCAGCAGCTTGGAGCCAGTGGGTGAGCAGTTCTTC	CASSLEPVGEQFF
TRBV7-9	TRBJ2-3	TRBD2	many	TGCGCCAGCAGCCTAGCGGGGGGCCCCACAGATACGCAGTATTTT	CASSLAGGPTDTQYF
TRBV20-1	TRBJ2-4	.	few	TGCAGTGCTAGAGATGAACAGGTTTTTCACATTCAGTACTTC	CSARDEQVFHIQYF
TRBV12-3/TRBV12-4	TRBJ2-5	TRBD1	.	TGTGCCAGCGCGACAGGGTATGAGACCCAGTACTTC	CASATGYETQYF
TRBV7-2	TRBJ2-1	.	.	TGTGCCAGCAGCTTATCCCCATCCTACAATGAGCAGTTCTTC	CASSLSPSYNEQFF
TRBV12-3/TRBV12-4	TRBJ2-1	.	.	TGTGCCAGCAGAACGCACGGGAGGGGACAGGGAATCTACAATGAGCAGTTCTTC	CASRTHGRGQGIYNEQFF
TRBV20-1	TRBJ2-5	TRBD2	few	TGCAGTGCTAGAGGCGGAGGGAGCGGGGGCTTGTACCAAGAGACCCAGTACTTC	CSARGGGSGGLYQETQYF
TRBV20-1	TRBJ2-2	.	few	TGCAGTGCGGCGACCAGGGCCGGGGAGCTGTTTTTT	CSAATRAGELFF
TRBV4-3	TRBJ2-1	.	many	TGCGCCAGCAGCCAAGGGGTCGGGAGTAGATATAATGAGCAGTTCTTC	CASSQGVGSRYNEQFF
TRBV3-1	TRBJ2-1	.	few	TGTGCCAGCAGCCGCAGTGTGTTCGCCCCTTTCAATGAGCAGTTCTTC	CASSRSVFAPFNEQFF
TRBV6-5	TRBJ2-7	.	.	TGTGCCAGCAGACGCCCGCAGGGGGAGCAGTACTTC	CASRRPQGEQYF
TRBV28	TRBJ2-1	.	.	TGTGCCAGCAGTTTAAGCAGGGTGCCCTACAATGAGCAGTTCTTC	CASSLSRVPYNEQFF
TRBV10-3	TRBJ1-1	.	.	TGTGCCATCAGCGAACAGGGCTACACTGAAGCTTTCTTT	CAISEQGYTEAFF
TRBV20-1	TRBJ2-1	TRBD2	few	TGCAGTGCTCCCCCGGCTGGGGGACTAGCGGGTAATGAGCAGTTCTTC	CSAPPAGGLAGNEQFF
TRBV18	TRBJ2-5	.	few	TGTGCCAGCTCACCACGGGGGGACAGCGATTTCCAAGAGACCCAGTACTTC	CASSPRGDSDFQETQYF
TRBV24-1	TRBJ2-1	.	many	TGTGCCACCAGGGCTCAGGGTTCCTACAATGAGCAGTTCTTC	CATRAQGSYNEQFF
TRBV7-9	TRBJ2-1	TRBD2	many	TGTGCCAGCAGCGACACTAGCGGGAGGGGCTATGAGCAGTTCTTC	CASSDTSGRGYEQFF
TRBV29-1	TRBJ2-7	TRBD1	few	TGCAGCGTTAAACCGGGGACAGGGACCTACGAGCAGTACTTC	CSVKPGTGTYEQYF
TRBV4-1	TRBJ1-4	.	.	TGCGCCAGCAGCCTTCCCGACAGGATGGGTGAAAAACTGTTTTTT	CASSLPDRMGEKLFF
TRBV6-5	TRBJ1-4	.	.	TGTGCCAGCAGTTACAGGGGACCTAATGAAAAACTGTTTTTT	CASSYRGPNEKLFF
TRBV29-1	TRBJ2-7	TRBD1	.	TGCAGCGGCATACAGGGGTTCGAGCAGTACTTC	CSGIQGFEQYF
TRBV28	TRBJ2-3	.	.	TGTGCCAGCAGTTCCTCATCCAAACTTGACGATACGCAGTATTTT	CASSSSSKLDDTQYF
TRBV15	TRBJ2-4	.	many	TGTGCCACCAGCAGAGATCCTGGCGGTACGAGAAACATTCAGTACTTC	CATSRDPGGTRNIQYF
TRBV3-1	TRBJ2-2	.	.	TGTGCCAGCAGCCAAGTTTGCAATCGGGCGAACACCGGGGAGCTGTTTTTT	CASSQVCNRANTGELFF
TRBV15	TRBJ2-7	.	.	TGTGCCACCAGCATCCCAGGGTATCAGGAGCAGTACTTC	CATSIPGYQEQYF
TRBV7-9	TRBJ1-2	TRBD1	many	TGTGCCAGCAGCCCGCGACAGGGGCCTTTTCGCTACACCTTC	CASSPRQGPFRYTF
TRBV6-1	TRBJ1-1	.	.	TGTGCCAGCAGTGCGACCATCCGGGGCATTATCACTGAAGCTTTCTTT	CASSATIRGIITEAFF
TRBV3-1	TRBJ2-2	.	few	TGTGCCAGCAGCCAGGGGCCGGGCACCGGGGAGCTGTTTTTT	CASSQGPGTGELFF